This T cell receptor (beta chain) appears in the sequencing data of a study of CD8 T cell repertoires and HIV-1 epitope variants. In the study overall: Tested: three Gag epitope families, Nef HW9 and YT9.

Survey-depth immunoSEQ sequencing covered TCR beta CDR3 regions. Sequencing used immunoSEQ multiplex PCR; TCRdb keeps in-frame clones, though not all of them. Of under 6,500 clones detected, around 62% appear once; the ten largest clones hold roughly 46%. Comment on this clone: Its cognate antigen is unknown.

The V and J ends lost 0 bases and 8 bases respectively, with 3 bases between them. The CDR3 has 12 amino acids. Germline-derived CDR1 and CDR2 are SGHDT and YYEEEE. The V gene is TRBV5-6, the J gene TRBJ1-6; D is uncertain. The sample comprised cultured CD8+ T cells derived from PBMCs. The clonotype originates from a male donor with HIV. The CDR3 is CASSLDDSPLHF. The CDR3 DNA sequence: TGTGCCAGCAGCTTGGACGATTCACCCCTCCACTTT.